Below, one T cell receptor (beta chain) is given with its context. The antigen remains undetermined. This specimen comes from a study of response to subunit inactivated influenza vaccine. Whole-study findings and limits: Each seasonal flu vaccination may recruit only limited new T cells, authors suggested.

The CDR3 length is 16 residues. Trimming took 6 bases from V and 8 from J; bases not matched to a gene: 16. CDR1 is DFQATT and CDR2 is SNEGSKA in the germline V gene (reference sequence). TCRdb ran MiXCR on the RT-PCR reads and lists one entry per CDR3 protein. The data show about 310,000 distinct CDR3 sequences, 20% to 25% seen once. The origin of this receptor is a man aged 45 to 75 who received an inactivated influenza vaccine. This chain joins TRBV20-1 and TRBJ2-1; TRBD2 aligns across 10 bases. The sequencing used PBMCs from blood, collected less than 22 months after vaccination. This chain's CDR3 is CSAPASSGGDRDEQFF. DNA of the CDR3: TGCAGTGCACCCGCTTCTAGCGGGGGCGATCGCGATGAGCAGTTCTTC.